Presented here are 12 T cell receptor beta chains from one specimen sequenced in a study of Ad26.COV2.S vaccination and SARS-CoV-2 variants. Noted treatment: around 19 received Ad26.COV2.S at low or high dose, single or two shots; 5 received placebo; per-sample allocation not given. On day 63 after the first injection, vaccine and placebo recipients gave samples. The assay was immunoSEQ multiplex PCR, and TCRdb's table has in-frame clones only and misses some. The sample lists hundreds of thousands of clones; around 92% were seen once. The specimen comprised peripheral blood, sampled in a trial of Ad26.COV2.S vaccine versus placebo. These receptors all come from a person aged 18-60 years who received the Ad26.COV2.S COVID-19 vaccine or a placebo.

V is TRBV19 and J is TRBJ1-1; D uncertain. The CDR3 loop spans 13 amino acids. V lost 4 bases and J lost 10, with 16 bases in between. Germline CDR1 reads LNHDA; CDR2 reads SQIVND (reference sequence). The DNA for the CDR3 is TGTGCCAGTAGTACGAGCAGGAGTATGGGAGCTTTCTTT. Protein sequence: CASSTSRSMGAFF. Together with reference TRBV19 and TRBJ1-1, the CDR3 gives the full variable domain: DGGITQSPKYLFRKEGQNVTLSCEQNLNHDAMYWYRQDPGQGLRLIYYSQIVNDFQKGDIAEGYSVSREKKESFPLTVTSAQKNPTAFYLCASSTSRSMGAFFGQGTRLTVV.

This chain joins TRBV6-1 and TRBJ2-2, with 8 bases identical to TRBD2. The V and J ends lost 3 bases and 4 bases, in that order; junction bases with no gene match: 4. The germline gives CDR1 MNHNS, CDR2 SASEGT. The CDR3 is 15 residues long. Here the CDR3 DNA reads TGTGCCAGCAGTGACACGGGAGGGGTCACCGGGGAGCTGTTTTTT. This translates into CASSDTGGVTGELFF.

The CDR3 reads CASSLGGLQISEQYF. The CDR3 nucleotides read TGTGCCAGCAGCTTAGGCGGGCTACAGATCTCCGAGCAGTACTTC. This rearrangement joins TRBV7-2 to TRBJ2-7, with a possible D match to TRBD2 (5 bases). Germline V gene lookup returns CDR1 SGHTA and CDR2 FQGNSA. CDR3 length equals 15 residues. V was shortened by 1 base and J by 6 bases, with 16 bases between the two germline ends.

The rearrangement links TRBV5-1 to TRBJ2-5; D unclear. V was trimmed by 2 bases and J by 4 bases, leaving 9 bases between them. The CDR3 length is 13 residues. Germline CDR1 SGHRS, CDR2 YFSETQ. The CDR3 bases are TGCGCCAGCAGCTTCGGTGGGTCAGAGACCCAGTACTTC. Its protein is CASSFGGSETQYF. The full variable domain, completed using reference TRBV5-1 and TRBJ2-5, is KAGVTQTPRYLIKTRGQQVTLSCSPISGHRSVSWYQQTPGQGLQFLFEYFSETQRNKGNFPGRFSGRQFSNSRSEMNVSTLELGDSALYLCASSFGGSETQYFGPGTRLLVL.

CDR3 residues: CAWSVGGTQYF. The CDR3 region has the DNA TGTGCCTGGAGTGTTGGGGGGACCCAGTACTTC. The chain recombines TRBV30 with TRBJ2-5, with D possibly called TRBD1 or TRBD2 (5 bases each). Trimming shortened V by 0 bases and J by 7 bases, and 6 bases separated the two germline ends. Germline CDR1 and CDR2: GTSNPN and SVGIG (reference sequence). The CDR3 is 11 amino acids.

This sequence joins TRBV14 and TRBJ1-1, with a possible D match to TRBD1 (6 bases). This CDR3 is 13 amino acids long. Germline CDR1 is SGHDN and CDR2 is FVKESK. Trimming left V 6 bases short and J 11 bases short, with 19 bases between. CDR3 in DNA: TGTGCCAGCAGGCCTCGAGGGGGTTCGAAGGCTTTCTTT. This gives the protein CASRPRGGSKAFF.

This chain connects TRBV19 to TRBJ2-1; 8 bases fit TRBD2. The germline CDR1 and CDR2 sequences are LNHDA and SQIVND (reference sequence). CDR3 size: 13 residues. The V and J ends lost 4 bases and 14 bases, in that order; junction bases with no gene match: 10. In DNA, the CDR3 is TGTGCCAGTAGTACCCCTCCCTACGGGAGGGAGTTCTTC. Its protein is CASSTPPYGREFF.

The chain has TRBV6-5 and TRBJ1-4; the D gene is possibly TRBD1 (5 bases). The CDR3 runs 11 residues. The V gene's germline CDR1 is MNHEY and CDR2 SVGAGI. Deletions cut 6 bases from V and 8 bases from J, with 7 bases between. The CDR3 is CASRKGEKLFF. The CDR3, as DNA: TGTGCCAGCAGGAAGGGGGAAAAACTGTTTTTT.

This clone was seen more than once but under ten times. This chain links TRBV6-5 with TRBJ2-7, with D tentatively TRBD2 (6 bases). The CDR3 is 13 residues long. Germline CDR1 reads MNHEY; CDR2 reads SVGAGI. V was shortened by 7 bases and J by 0 bases, with 10 bases between the two germline ends. CDR3 DNA: TGTGCCAGCAATGCCGGGGGCTCCTACGAGCAGTACTTC. It codes for CASNAGGSYEQYF.

CDR3 nucleotide sequence: TGTGCCAGTAGACATCAGGGATATGGCAATCAGCCCCAGCATTTT. This codes for CASRHQGYGNQPQHF. This chain uses TRBV19 with TRBJ1-5; a possible D gene is TRBD1 (5 bases). The V end lost 6 bases, the J end lost 2 bases, and 14 bases lay between the germline ends. The V gene's germline CDR1 is LNHDA and CDR2 SQIVND (reference sequence). This CDR3 comprises 15 residues. The full variable domain, its missing parts supplied by reference TRBV19 and TRBJ1-5, is DGGITQSPKYLFRKEGQNVTLSCEQNLNHDAMYWYRQDPGQGLRLIYYSQIVNDFQKGDIAEGYSVSREKKESFPLTVTSAQKNPTAFYLCASRHQGYGNQPQHFGDGTRLSIL.

The chain combines TRBV18 with TRBJ1-3; no clear D. This CDR3 contains 16 residues. The germline V gene has CDR1 KGHSH and CDR2 LQKENI. V was pared by 6 bases and J by 0 bases, with 15 bases between. DNA of the CDR3: TGTGCCAGCTCGAAAGCCGAGATGAGCTCTGGAAACACCATATATTTT. This sequence encodes CASSKAEMSSGNTIYF.

The chain joins TRBV5-4 to TRBJ2-1; D possibly corresponds to TRBD2 (5 bases). V dropped 4 bases and J dropped 3 bases, with 17 bases sitting between them. CDR3 length: 16 amino acids. CDR1 is SGHNT and CDR2 is YYREEE in the germline V gene (reference sequence). Written as DNA, the CDR3 is TGTGCCAGCAGCCGTGCCACCGGGAACCTCTACAATGAGCAGTTCTTC. Protein sequence: CASSRATGNLYNEQFF.